Listed below are T cell receptor beta chains from one sample, sequenced in a study of cytomegalovirus exposure and HLA in healthy donors. Sequenced by immunoSEQ multiplex PCR; TCRdb stores in-frame clones only, minus some. The sample has around 140,000 clones, roughly four fifths seen once. Sequencing was done on a sample of PBMCs. The receptors originated from a man younger than 40 in good health and CMV-seronegative. Each CDR3 is given with its conserved first and last residue. Each record gives: CDR3 DNA, CDR3 protein, J gene, V gene, D gene, clone size. A D gene is named only where the DNA matches it firmly. The size field is filled for only some rows; it gives once, few, many or a size class.

TGTGCCAGCAGCCCGGGAAGGGACAGGGGGGACTATGGCTACACCTTC | CASSPGRDRGDYGYTF | TRBJ1-2 | TRBV7-6 | TRBD1 | -
TGTGCCAGCAGTACCCCGGGACACTTGAACACTGAAGCTTTCTTT | CASSTPGHLNTEAFF | TRBJ1-1 | TRBV6-1 | - | -
TGCAGCGTTCAAGGGCTAGCGGGGGTCGAGCAGTACTTC | CSVQGLAGVEQYF | TRBJ2-7 | TRBV29-1 | TRBD2 | -
TGTGCCAGCAGCTTTACTAGCGGGGGTAACAATGAGCAGTTCTTC | CASSFTSGGNNEQFF | TRBJ2-1 | TRBV7-3 | TRBD2 | few
TGTGCCAGCAGCTTGGTCCAAGGCGGGAGGGAGACCCAGTACTTC | CASSLVQGGRETQYF | TRBJ2-5 | TRBV7-2 | TRBD2 | -
TGTGCCAGCAGTCCCACACTGGGGCAATACGAGCAGTACTTC | CASSPTLGQYEQYF | TRBJ2-7 | TRBV6-5 | - | -
TGTGCCAGTTCGATGGGACAGGGGCTATACGAGCAGTACTTC | CASSMGQGLYEQYF | TRBJ2-7 | TRBV18 | TRBD1 | few
TGCGCCAGCAGCCCCGGGACAGGGGGCGCAGGATTCAGGAATGAAAAACTGTTTTTT | CASSPGTGGAGFRNEKLFF | TRBJ1-4 | TRBV4-1 | TRBD1 | -
TGTGCCAGCAGTCCTATCCCTAGCGGGGGTCTCTACGAGCAGTACTTC | CASSPIPSGGLYEQYF | TRBJ2-7 | TRBV11-1 | TRBD2 | -
TGTGCCAGCAGGGACAGGGGGCCGGGGGGCTACACCTTC | CASRDRGPGGYTF | TRBJ1-2 | TRBV2 | TRBD1 | -
TGTGCCAGCAGTTTCTCAGGTCAGCAGTACTTC | CASSFSGQQYF | TRBJ2-5 | TRBV28 | - | -
TGTGCCAGCAGCTTCGAACAGACGGACAATGAGCAGTTCTTC | CASSFEQTDNEQFF | TRBJ2-1 | TRBV7-2 | - | -
TGCGCCAGCAGCCAAGATGCACCTAGCGGGATTGCCTACAATGAGCAGTTCTTC | CASSQDAPSGIAYNEQFF | TRBJ2-1 | TRBV4-1 | TRBD2 | -
TGTGCCAGCAGCTTATCAGGACTCTATAATTCACCCCTCCACTTT | CASSLSGLYNSPLHF | TRBJ1-6 | TRBV7-8 | - | -
TGCAGCGGTATGGGACTAGCGAGAGGGGAGCAGTTCTTC | CSGMGLARGEQFF | TRBJ2-1 | TRBV29-1 | TRBD2 | -
TGTGCCAGTAGTATAAAGGGACAGGGACATTACGAGCAGTACTTC | CASSIKGQGHYEQYF | TRBJ2-7 | TRBV19 | TRBD1 | -
TGTGCCAGCAGCCAAGATGTGCTAGCGAGAAGAGGGGAGAAGAGCTACGAGCAGTACTTC | CASSQDVLARRGEKSYEQYF | TRBJ2-7 | TRBV4-2 | - | few
TGTGCCACCCGGCCCCGGGGAACGGGAAACACCATATATTTT | CATRPRGTGNTIYF | TRBJ1-3 | TRBV19 | - | few
TGCGCCAGCTCACAGGGTGGAGGCGGCGATACGCAGTATTTT | CASSQGGGGDTQYF | TRBJ2-3 | TRBV5-1 | - | -
TGTGCCTGGAGAGTAGCGGGGGGCTCCTACAATGAGCAGTTCTTC | CAWRVAGGSYNEQFF | TRBJ2-1 | TRBV30 | TRBD2 | -
TGTGCCAGCAACCAGAACAATCAGCCCCAGCATTTT | CASNQNNQPQHF | TRBJ1-5 | TRBV2 | - | -
TGTGCCAGCAGCGTAGCACTAGCGGGAGTCGGAGATACGCAGTATTTT | CASSVALAGVGDTQYF | TRBJ2-3 | TRBV9 | TRBD2 | -
TGTGCCAGCAGCTTAGTTGTTGGGGGCCGGCAGTACTTC | CASSLVVGGRQYF | TRBJ2-7 | TRBV7-9 | - | -
TGCGCCAGCAGCTCGACAGGGACCCGCACAGATACGCAGTATTTT | CASSSTGTRTDTQYF | TRBJ2-3 | TRBV5-1 | TRBD1 | -
TGTGCCAGCAGCAACCGCCCCGGAGGTACTGAAAAACTGTTTTTT | CASSNRPGGTEKLFF | TRBJ1-4 | TRBV7-9 | - | -
TGTGCCAGCAGTTCTAACAGGGAGACTGAAGCTTTCTTT | CASSSNRETEAFF | TRBJ1-1 | TRBV6-5 | - | -
TGTGCCAGCAGACCCCGGACAGGGACGGAGACCCAGTACTTC | CASRPRTGTETQYF | TRBJ2-5 | TRBV27 | TRBD1 | -
TGTGCCAGCAGTTCACCCACCGGGCAGGGGGAAGCCCCCACCCACTATGGCTACACCTTC | CASSSPTGQGEAPTHYGYTF | TRBJ1-2 | TRBV28 | TRBD1 | few
TGTGCCAGCAAGACAGGTTTCGAAAAACTGTTTTTT | CASKTGFEKLFF | TRBJ1-4 | TRBV2 | - | -
TGTGCCAGCAGCTTTGGGGGGGATGGCTACACCTTC | CASSFGGDGYTF | TRBJ1-2 | TRBV5-4 | - | -
TGTGCCAGCAGCTTATACCAGAATGAGCAGTTCTTC | CASSLYQNEQFF | TRBJ2-1 | TRBV7-2 | - | -
TGCGCCAGCAGCTGGGACAGCGGGACTAGCGGCTACAATGAGCAGTTCTTC | CASSWDSGTSGYNEQFF | TRBJ2-1 | TRBV10-1 | TRBD2 | -
TGCGCCAGCAGCTTAGGGAGAGGGACCGGGGAGCTGTTTTTT | CASSLGRGTGELFF | TRBJ2-2 | TRBV5-1 | - | -
TGTGCCAGCAGCCTGACGGGACAGGGAGGGAACACCATATATTTT | CASSLTGQGGNTIYF | TRBJ1-3 | TRBV28 | TRBD1 | -
TGTGCCAGCAGTGAAGGTAGACGCACAGGCACAGATACGCAGTATTTT | CASSEGRRTGTDTQYF | TRBJ2-3 | TRBV2 | - | -
TGCAGTGCTAGACATTACAATGAGCAGTTCTTC | CSARHYNEQFF | TRBJ2-1 | TRBV20-1 | - | -
TGTGCCAGCAGCCCTACAGGGACCAACTACGAGCAGTACTTC | CASSPTGTNYEQYF | TRBJ2-7 | TRBV27 | - | -
TGTGCCAGATTCCCTCAGGGGGAGGACTATGGCTACACCTTC | CARFPQGEDYGYTF | TRBJ1-2 | TRBV2 | TRBD1 | -
TGTGCCAGCAGCTTAGGCAGTAATGAAAAACTGTTTTTT | CASSLGSNEKLFF | TRBJ1-4 | TRBV7-9 | - | -
TGTGCCAGCAGCTCGCCGGGGAGGTACACTGAAGCTTTCTTT | CASSSPGRYTEAFF | TRBJ1-1 | TRBV5-6 | - | -
TGTGCCAGCAGCGCACAGGGGTCCTACAATGAGCAGTTCTTC | CASSAQGSYNEQFF | TRBJ2-1 | TRBV7-3 | TRBD1 | -
TGTGCCAGCAGCCTACAGGGTTCCGGGGACGAGCAGTACTTC | CASSLQGSGDEQYF | TRBJ2-7 | TRBV2 | - | once
TGTGCCAGCAGCGACGAGGAAAGGGGTGAAAAACTGTTTTTT | CASSDEERGEKLFF | TRBJ1-4 | TRBV5-6 | - | -
TGTGCCAGCAGTGACTCTGTGGAGGGAACTGAAGCTTTCTTT | CASSDSVEGTEAFF | TRBJ1-1 | TRBV6-6 | - | -
TGTGCCAGCAGCCCCCTAGCGGGAGAAAGAGATACGCAGTATTTT | CASSPLAGERDTQYF | TRBJ2-3 | TRBV5-6 | TRBD2 | -
TGTGCCAGCAGTCCCCGGACAGGGGGTCCCTACGAGCAGTACTTC | CASSPRTGGPYEQYF | TRBJ2-7 | TRBV28 | TRBD1 | -
TGTGCCAGCAGTTTTGTCAGGGCACGGGAAAAACTGTTTTTT | CASSFVRAREKLFF | TRBJ1-4 | TRBV28 | - | -
TGCGCCAGCAGTCAGGCAACAGGGCGGCGGGAGGGTATCACAGATACGCAGTATTTT | CASSQATGRREGITDTQYF | TRBJ2-3 | TRBV23-1 | TRBD2 | -
TGTGCCAGCAGTTTGGGGAAGGGGATCACCATATATTTT | CASSLGKGITIYF | TRBJ1-3 | TRBV28 | - | -
TGTGCCAGTAGTAAACAGAGTGCCTGGGGAGTCGGGGAGCTGTTTTTT | CASSKQSAWGVGELFF | TRBJ2-2 | TRBV19 | - | -
TGTGCCAGCAGCCCCTCGGGGGGGCCCTACGAGCAGTACTTC | CASSPSGGPYEQYF | TRBJ2-7 | TRBV7-2 | TRBD2 | -
TGCGCCAGCAGCCTACAGGCCATGAACACTGAAGCTTTCTTT | CASSLQAMNTEAFF | TRBJ1-1 | TRBV5-1 | - | -
TGTGCCAGCAGTTCCCCCGGGACAGCGGATGAAAAACTGTTTTTT | CASSSPGTADEKLFF | TRBJ1-4 | TRBV28 | TRBD1 | -
TGCAGCGTTGAATCTCCCCGGACAGGGGGAAACGTAGATACGCAGTATTTT | CSVESPRTGGNVDTQYF | TRBJ2-3 | TRBV29-1 | TRBD1 | -
TGTGCCAGCAGCTTGGATTACGGACAGCTAGATTCACCCCTCCACTTT | CASSLDYGQLDSPLHF | TRBJ1-6 | TRBV5-6 | - | few